The subject of this entry is one TCR beta chain. Its target is not known. This sample's treatment: approximately nine-day PBMC culture with coronavirus spike peptide pools or control peptides (ViraFEST assay). The sample comes from a study of vaccination and CD4 T cells after COVID-19. Study-level information: Nine or ten convalescent cases were mild and one was severe, and all had been SARS-CoV-2 positive by nasal swab PCR.

The J segment lost 7 bases and the V segment lost 3 bases, leaving 11 bases of the junction unmatched. CDR3 length: 16 amino acids. The V gene's germline CDR1 is SGHTA and CDR2 FQGNSA. The Oncomine TCR Beta short-read assay sequenced DNA from cultured CD4+ T cells. Genomic DNA was taken out of cultured CD4+ T cells by extraction. TCRdb called the PCR reads again in MiXCR, with one record for every CDR3 protein. The sample includes 20,000 to 25,000 distinct CDR3 sequences, 65% to 70% of them seen just once. This TCR derives from a human donor who had recovered from COVID-19. This chain links TRBV7-2 with TRBJ1-4; TRBD1 aligns across 7 bases. The specimen sequenced was CD4+ T cells from blood, cultured in vitro. The CDR3 DNA follows: TGTGCCAGCAGCTTTTTCCTCGGGGACAGCGGTGAAAAACTGTTTTTT. This sequence encodes CASSFFLGDSGEKLFF.